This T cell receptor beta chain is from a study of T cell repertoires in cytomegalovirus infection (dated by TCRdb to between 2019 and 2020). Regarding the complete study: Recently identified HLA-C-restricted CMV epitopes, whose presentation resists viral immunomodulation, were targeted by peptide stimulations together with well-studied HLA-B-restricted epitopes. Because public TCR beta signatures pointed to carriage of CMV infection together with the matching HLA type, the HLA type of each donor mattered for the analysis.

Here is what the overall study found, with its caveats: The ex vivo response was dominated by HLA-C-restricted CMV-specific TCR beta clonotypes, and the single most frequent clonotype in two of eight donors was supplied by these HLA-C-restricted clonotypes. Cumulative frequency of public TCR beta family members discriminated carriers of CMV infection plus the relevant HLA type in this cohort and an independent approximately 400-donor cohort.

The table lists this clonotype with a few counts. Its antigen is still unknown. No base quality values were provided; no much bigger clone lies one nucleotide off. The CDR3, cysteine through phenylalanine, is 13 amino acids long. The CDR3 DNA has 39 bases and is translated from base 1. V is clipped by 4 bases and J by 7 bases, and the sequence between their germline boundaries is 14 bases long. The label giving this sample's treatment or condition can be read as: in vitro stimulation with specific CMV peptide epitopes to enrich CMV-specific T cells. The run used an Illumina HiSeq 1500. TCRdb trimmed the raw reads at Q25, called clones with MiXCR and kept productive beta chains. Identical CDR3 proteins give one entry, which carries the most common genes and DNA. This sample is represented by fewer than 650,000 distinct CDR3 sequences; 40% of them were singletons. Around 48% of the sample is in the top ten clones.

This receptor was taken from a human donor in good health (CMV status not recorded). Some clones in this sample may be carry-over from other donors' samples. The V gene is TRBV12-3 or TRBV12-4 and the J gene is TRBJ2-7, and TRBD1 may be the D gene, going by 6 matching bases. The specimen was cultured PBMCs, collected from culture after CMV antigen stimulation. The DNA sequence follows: TGTGCCAGCAGTTCCAGGGGTTCCTGGGAGCAGTACTTC. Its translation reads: CASSSRGSWEQYF.